These 24 T cell receptor beta chains originate from one sample sequenced in a study of early T cells in non-severe SARS-CoV-2 infection. Via MiXCR, TCRdb re-called the 5' RACE reads, giving one row per CDR3 protein. The sample holds 55,000 to 70,000 distinct CDR3 sequences, over 3.5% seen once. The material sequenced was whole blood, taken at baseline. These receptors came from an adult who was a healthcare worker with PCR-confirmed SARS-CoV-2 infection or an uninfected control (not recorded which). The donor label of this sample is uncertain.

This clonotype was seen at least ten times. V and J are TRBV5-1 and TRBJ2-2; D tentatively fits TRBD1 or TRBD2 (5 bases each). CDR1 is SGHRS and CDR2 is YFSETQ in the germline V gene. The CDR3 has 15 amino acids. Trimming shortened V by 3 bases and J by 4 bases, and 13 bases separated the two germline ends. This CDR3 reads CASSWDQPSTGELFF. CDR3 nucleotides: TGCGCCAGCAGCTGGGACCAACCTTCCACCGGGGAGCTGTTTTTT.

This clonotype occurred many times. The chain employs TRBV24-1 and TRBJ1-1; 8 bases are a match to TRBD1. The CDR3 length is 13 residues. The germline gives CDR1 KGHDR, CDR2 SFDVKD. V gave up 8 bases and J gave up 11 bases; unmatched junction bases: 12. The CDR3 sequence: CATTDRQGRRAFF. Here the CDR3 DNA reads TGTGCCACCACCGACAGACAGGGGAGAAGGGCTTTCTTT.

In its sample, this clonotype was seen many times. J is TRBJ1-2 and V is TRBV14; D may be TRBD1 (6 bases). CDR1 is SGHDN and CDR2 is FVKESK in the germline V gene. The CDR3 runs to 15 residues. V lost 1 base and J lost 6, with 15 bases in between. CDR3 coding DNA: TGTGCCAGCAGCCAAGCTTTACTCCCAGGGGATGGCTACACCTTC. It specifies CASSQALLPGDGYTF.

This clonotype showed up just a few times. J is TRBJ2-7 and V is TRBV19; 7 positions match TRBD2. J was trimmed by 3 bases and V by 5 bases; bases with no gene match: 4. Germline V gives CDR1 LNHDA, CDR2 SQIVND (reference sequence). This CDR3 comprises 13 residues. Written as DNA, the CDR3 is TGTGCCAGTAGTGGACTAGTGAACTACGAGCAGTACTTC. Residues: CASSGLVNYEQYF.

This clonotype was counted only a few times. The rearrangement links TRBV6-2 or TRBV6-3 to TRBJ1-4; D is unresolved. Trimming shortened V by 2 bases and J by 8 bases, and 3 bases separated the two germline ends. Germline lookup yields CDR1 MNHEY and CDR2 SVGEGT. CDR3 size: 11 residues. CDR3 amino acids: CASSYDEKLFF. The CDR3 region has the DNA TGTGCCAGCAGTTACGACGAAAAACTGTTTTTT.

The V call is TRBV5-6, the J call TRBJ1-1; 8 nucleotides agree with TRBD1. J lost 2 bases, V lost 4 bases, and 10 bases had no gene match. The CDR3 extends over 16 amino acids. In germline, CDR1 is SGHDT, CDR2 YYEEEE. The CDR3 loop reads CASSGTPGQENTEAFF. Written as DNA, the CDR3 is TGTGCCAGCAGCGGAACACCGGGACAGGAAAACACTGAAGCTTTCTTT.

This clonotype was found many times. This sequence joins TRBV20-1 and TRBJ2-5; D unresolved. Germline lookup yields CDR1 DFQATT and CDR2 SNEGSKA (reference sequence). The CDR3 contains 14 residues. CDR3 DNA sequence: TGCAGCTCGTTTCAGAACCTTGATGTAGGGACCCAGTACTTC. It specifies CSSFQNLDVGTQYF.

The chain couples TRBV7-2 to TRBJ1-3, with 10 bases fitting TRBD1. V was pared by 5 bases and J by 6 bases, with 7 bases of the junction left unmatched. There are 15 residues in the CDR3. In germline, CDR1 is SGHTA, CDR2 FQGNSA. The CDR3 DNA sequence: TGTGCCAGCAGCCCGGGGACAGGGGCTGAAAACACCATATATTTT. Translated, it gives CASSPGTGAENTIYF.

For this clonotype: This clone may be a read error of a much larger clone one base away. The CDR3 carries no conserved terminal phenylalanine or tryptophan, so it likely arises from a read error. This CDR3 is CASSSRDDTPNYGYTS. The CDR3 DNA reads TGTGCCAGCAGTTCCCGGGACGACACTCCAAACTATGGCTACACCTCC. The genes are TRBV12-3 or TRBV12-4 and TRBJ1-2, with D maybe TRBD1 (5 bases). This CDR3 has 16 amino acids. V was clipped by 4 bases and J by 2 bases, with 17 bases between them.

This clonotype was seen many times. The chain combines TRBV10-2 with TRBJ2-7; 7 bases line up with TRBD2. Germline V gene lookup returns CDR1 WSHSY and CDR2 SAAADI. The CDR3 spans 14 residues. V lost 2 bases, J lost 7 bases, and 8 bases stayed unmatched. This CDR3 reads CASSEGLEVFEQYF. CDR3 nucleotide sequence: TGCGCCAGCAGTGAGGGACTAGAAGTGTTTGAGCAGTACTTC.

This clonotype was seen more than once but under ten times. The chain carries TRBV20-1 and TRBJ1-5; 7 bases fit TRBD1. Losses at the gene ends were 3 bases for V and 7 bases for J; bases not matched to a gene: 9. Germline CDR1 and CDR2: DFQATT and SNEGSKA (reference sequence). This CDR3 contains 14 residues. CDR3 nucleotides: TGCAGTGCTAGCCTACAGGGAGGGGGCCAGCCCCAGCATTTT. Its translation is CSASLQGGGQPQHF.

This clonotype has at least ten counts. The chain couples TRBV4-3 to TRBJ1-2; 7 bases map to TRBD1. The J segment lost 6 bases and the V segment lost 1 base, leaving 2 bases of the junction unmatched. CDR1 is LGHNA and CDR2 is YSLEER in the germline V gene. The CDR3 loop spans 13 amino acids. This CDR3 reads CASSQVTGDGYTF. CDR3 nucleotide sequence: TGCGCCAGCAGCCAAGTAACAGGGGATGGCTACACCTTC.

The sample holds a few counts of this clonotype. The chain joins TRBV7-2 to TRBJ1-4; 8 bases fit TRBD1. Per the germline V gene, CDR1 is SGHTA and CDR2 is FQGNSA. CDR3 size: 17 residues. Trimming at V came to 2 bases and at J to 8 bases, leaving 13 bases not matched to a gene. In DNA, the CDR3 is TGTGCCAGCAGCTTAAAAGGAAGGACAGGGCTGAGAGAAAAACTGTTTTTT. Amino acids: CASSLKGRTGLREKLFF.

V gene TRBV24-1 combines with J gene TRBJ2-7; D ambiguous. CDR3 length: 12 amino acids. CDR1 and CDR2 from the germline V gene are KGHDR and SFDVKD. Between the trimmed V and J ends, which lost 3 bases and 3 bases, there was a span of 5 bases. This CDR3 reads CATSDKGYEQYF. The DNA of the CDR3 is TGTGCCACCAGTGATAAGGGCTACGAGCAGTACTTC.

The chain joins TRBV6-1 to TRBJ2-7, with 7 positions matching TRBD1. The germline V gene has CDR1 MNHNS and CDR2 SASEGT. The CDR3 is made up of 16 amino acids. Trimming at V came to 0 bases and at J to 5 bases, leaving 10 bases not matched to a gene. The CDR3 sequence is CASSEALGQRPDEQYF. The CDR3 DNA reads as TGTGCCAGCAGTGAAGCACTGGGACAGCGGCCGGACGAGCAGTACTTC.

V is TRBV12-3 or TRBV12-4 and J is TRBJ1-6, with a possible D match to TRBD1 (6 bases). V lost 6 bases to trimming and J lost 4 bases, with 10 bases between them. The CDR3 is 14 residues long. Written as DNA, the CDR3 is TGTGCCAGCAGAGGACAGAATTATAATTCACCCCTCCACTTT. It yields the protein CASRGQNYNSPLHF.

The chain combines TRBV11-2 with TRBJ2-7; the D gene is possibly TRBD1 (8 bases). Germline-derived CDR1 and CDR2 are SGHAT and FQNNGV. V gave up 5 bases and J gave up 4 bases, with 18 bases separating them. CDR3 length: 15 amino acids. The CDR3 here is CASSQGAGVQYEQYF. For the CDR3, the DNA is TGTGCCAGCAGCCAGGGGGCGGGGGTGCAGTACGAGCAGTACTTC.

This clonotype was detected ten times or more. J is TRBJ1-2 and V is TRBV7-2, with TRBD1 matching over 11 bases. V was clipped by 2 bases and J by 4 bases; unmatched bases: 6. The CDR3 has 16 residues. Germline V lookup: CDR1 SGHTA, CDR2 FQGNSA. CDR3 in DNA: TGTGCCAGCAGCTTACTGGGACAGGGGGGAAGCTATGGCTACACCTTC. The encoded protein is CASSLLGQGGSYGYTF.

This clonotype was seen many times. This rearrangement joins TRBV7-6 to TRBJ1-5; no firm D call. The CDR3 length is 13 residues. CDR1 and CDR2 from the germline V gene are SGHVS and FNYEAQ. Trimming removed 2 bases from V and 2 bases from J, with 4 bases in between. Here the CDR3 DNA reads TGTGCCAGCAGCTTACAGGGCAATCAGCCCCAGCATTTT. Its protein is CASSLQGNQPQHF. Looking up the rest from reference TRBV7-6 and TRBJ1-5 gives the full variable domain: GAGVSQSPRYKVTKRGQDVALRCDPISGHVSLYWYRQALGQGPEFLTYFNYEAQQDKSGLPNDRFSAERPEGSISTLTIQRTEQRDSAMYRCASSLQGNQPQHFGDGTRLSIL.

This clonotype was detected many times. The CDR3 spells CASSQSGDTTDTQYF. The CDR3 DNA reads as TGCGCCAGCAGCCAGAGCGGGGACACCACAGATACGCAGTATTTT. The rearrangement links TRBV5-1 to TRBJ2-3; D is possibly TRBD2 (7 bases). CDR3 length: 15 amino acids. Trimming removed 4 bases at V and 2 bases at J, with 14 bases between. Germline CDR1 reads SGHRS; CDR2 reads YFSETQ.

The sample holds many counts of this clonotype. J is TRBJ1-1 and V is TRBV7-9; maybe TRBD1 (5 bases). Germline loops: CDR1 SEHNR, CDR2 FQNEAQ (reference sequence). The CDR3 has 14 amino acids. V was pared by 5 bases and J by 0 bases, with 10 bases between. The CDR3 sequence: CASSRTLMNTEAFF. The CDR3 DNA sequence: TGTGCCAGCAGCAGGACACTCATGAACACTGAAGCTTTCTTT.

This clonotype was detected only a few times. The V call is TRBV20-1, the J call TRBJ2-7, with 9 bases fitting TRBD1. The CDR3 is made up of 14 amino acids. Losses at the gene ends were 1 base for V and 4 bases for J; bases not matched to a gene: 5. Germline loops: CDR1 DFQATT, CDR2 SNEGSKA (reference sequence). CDR3 in amino acids: CSARGDRAIYEQYF. The CDR3 DNA reads TGCAGTGCTAGAGGGGACAGGGCTATATACGAGCAGTACTTC.

This clonotype was detected a few times. V gene TRBV4-2 combines with J gene TRBJ2-1, with D possibly TRBD2 on 6 matching bases. This CDR3 spans 19 amino acids. Trimming left V 3 bases short and J 0 bases short, with 21 bases between. The germline V gene encodes CDR1 LGHNA and CDR2 YNFKEQ. CDR3 in amino acids: CASSQRSDSGPVSYNEQFF. CDR3 in DNA: TGTGCCAGCAGCCAGAGATCGGATAGCGGACCCGTCTCCTACAATGAGCAGTTCTTC.

This clonotype occurred many times. The V gene is TRBV5-1, the J gene TRBJ2-7, with a tentative D call TRBD2 (6 bases). V lost 0 bases and J 3 bases, leaving 10 bases between the germline ends. CDR3 length: 14 residues. In germline, CDR1 is SGHRS, CDR2 YFSETQ. In DNA form, the CDR3 reads TGCGCCAGCAGCTTGGTAACTAGCAACTACGAGCAGTACTTC. This codes for CASSLVTSNYEQYF.